The rows below give T cell receptor beta chains drawn from one sample of a study of T cell repertoires in cytomegalovirus infection. These receptors lack a known antigen. MiXCR was run by TCRdb on the reads, yielding one entry per CDR3 protein. The sample has roughly 920,000 distinct CDR3 sequences; around 29% are singletons. Sequences were derived from cultured CD8+ T cells from PBMCs, sampled from culture after CMV antigen stimulation. The receptors were sampled from a human donor in good health (CMV status not recorded). Some clones in this sample may be carry-over from other donors' samples. The CDR3 runs from the conserved cysteine through the conserved F or W. A D gene is named only where the DNA matches it firmly. Not all rows give a size; the values are once, few, many and, for expanded clones, a class.

TRBD1,TRBV19,TRBJ2-1,many,CASPGTGGSTFMDEQFF,TGTGCCAGTCCCGGGACAGGGGGCTCCACCTTTATGGATGAGCAGTTCTTC
TRBD2,TRBV27,TRBJ2-1,few,CASLWWGGGRVEQFF,TGTGCCAGCCTGTGGTGGGGCGGGGGGAGGGTTGAGCAGTTCTTC
TRBD2,TRBV20-1,TRBJ2-7,few,CSARDLAGGTYEQYF,TGCAGTGCTAGGGACCTAGCGGGGGGGACCTACGAGCAGTACTTC
TRBD2,TRBV27,TRBJ2-1,.,CASSLGGGGAREQFF,TGTGCCAGCAGTTTAGGGGGCGGGGGGGCCAGGGAGCAGTTCTTC
TRBD1,TRBV25-1,TRBJ1-4,.,CASSVFSRDSLTNEKLFF,TGTGCCAGCAGTGTATTTTCGCGGGACAGCTTAACTAATGAAAAACTGTTTTTT
.,TRBV14,TRBJ2-3,.,CASSQEKVWSTDTQYF,TGTGCCAGCAGCCAGGAGAAGGTGTGGAGCACAGATACGCAGTATTTT
TRBD1,TRBV12-3/TRBV12-4,TRBJ1-3,.,CASSLAQGRNTIYF,TGTGCCAGCAGTTTGGCACAGGGGAGAAACACCATATATTTT
.,TRBV25-1,TRBJ2-2,.,CASSEGGSYTGELFF,TGTGCCAGCAGTGAGGGCGGGTCCTACACCGGGGAGCTGTTTTTT
TRBD2,TRBV11-1,TRBJ2-2,few,CASSSGTSGFAGELFF,TGTGCCAGCAGCTCCGGGACTAGCGGGTTCGCCGGGGAGCTGTTTTTT
.,TRBV5-4,TRBJ1-1,few,CASSLGFLAFF,TGTGCCAGCAGCCTCGGGTTTTTAGCTTTCTTT
.,TRBV15,TRBJ2-3,few,CATSSYGDTQYF,TGTGCCACCAGCAGTTATGGAGATACGCAGTATTTT
TRBD2,TRBV6-5,TRBJ2-3,.,CASSYTPPGRGSPDTQYF,TGTGCCAGCAGTTACACCCCCCCCGGGCGGGGGTCTCCAGATACGCAGTATTTT
.,TRBV6-6,TRBJ1-1,.,CASSLLRAGANTEAFF,TGTGCCAGCAGTCTATTACGGGCGGGCGCGAACACTGAAGCTTTCTTT
.,TRBV7-8,TRBJ1-1,many,CASSTSATAPEAFF,TGTGCCAGCAGCACCTCGGCCACGGCACCTGAAGCTTTCTTT
TRBD1,TRBV15,TRBJ1-1,.,CATSRDRGFNTEAFF,TGTGCCACCAGCAGAGACAGGGGGTTCAACACTGAAGCTTTCTTT
TRBD1,TRBV10-3,TRBJ2-5,.,CAISEPTHPGQGYEETQYF,TGTGCCATCAGTGAGCCGACCCATCCGGGACAGGGTTACGAAGAGACCCAGTACTTC
.,TRBV7-9,TRBJ2-1,.,CASSYGMRLRYDNEQFF,TGTGCCAGCAGCTACGGGATGAGGCTCAGGTACGACAATGAGCAGTTCTTC
.,TRBV6-1,TRBJ1-4,few,CASSLGWGLGEKLFF,TGTGCCAGCAGTCTAGGGTGGGGCTTGGGTGAAAAACTGTTTTTT
.,TRBV19,TRBJ1-1,.,CASSSGEGITEAFF,TGTGCCAGTAGCTCAGGAGAGGGGATCACTGAAGCTTTCTTT
.,TRBV6-5,TRBJ1-1,.,CASSHGGMNEAFF,TGTGCCAGCAGCCACGGGGGCATGAATGAAGCTTTCTTT
TRBD1,TRBV6-5,TRBJ2-2,few,CASSTTGAYTGELFF,TGTGCCAGCAGTACGACAGGGGCCTACACCGGGGAGCTGTTTTTT
.,TRBV5-1,TRBJ1-1,few,CASSLVSGMGNTEAFF,TGCGCCAGCAGCTTGGTTTCAGGGATGGGGAACACTGAAGCTTTCTTT
.,TRBV28,TRBJ2-7,.,CATAGAGIYEQYF,TGTGCCACTGCCGGGGCAGGGATCTACGAGCAGTACTTC
TRBD1,TRBV7-2,TRBJ1-6,many,CASSLGTGDYNSPLHF,TGTGCCAGCAGCTTAGGGACAGGGGATTATAATTCACCCCTCCACTTT
.,TRBV7-9,TRBJ1-1,few,CASSLSTAIPYTEAFF,TGTGCCAGCAGCCTATCAACGGCCATCCCCTACACTGAAGCTTTCTTT
.,TRBV5-4,TRBJ2-5,.,CASSLVGDGETQYF,TGTGCCAGCAGCTTGGTTGGGGACGGGGAGACCCAGTACTTC
.,TRBV6-1,TRBJ2-5,few,CASSWLLVLGQETQYF,TGTGCCAGCAGTTGGCTCTTGGTCCTTGGGCAAGAGACCCAGTACTTC
TRBD1,TRBV7-9,TRBJ2-5,.,CASRTTRQGAAEETQYF,TGTGCCAGCAGAACTACCCGACAGGGGGCAGCGGAGGAGACCCAGTACTTC
TRBD2,TRBV27,TRBJ2-5,.,CASSLRGYRETQYF,TGTGCCAGCAGCCTGCGGGGGTACCGAGAGACCCAGTACTTC
TRBD2,TRBV7-3,TRBJ2-3,.,CASSLFGTGGADTQYF,TGTGCCAGCAGCTTATTCGGGACGGGAGGGGCAGATACGCAGTATTTT
.,TRBV6-2/TRBV6-3,TRBJ1-5,many,CASSFFWEDQPQHF,TGTGCCAGCAGCTTTTTTTGGGAGGATCAGCCCCAGCATTTT
TRBD1,TRBV4-1,TRBJ1-5,few,CASSQDRGGGQPQHF,TGTGCCAGCAGCCAAGACAGGGGGGGAGGTCAGCCCCAGCATTTT
.,TRBV7-6,TRBJ2-1,many,CASSDPYRESSYNEQFF,TGTGCCAGCAGCGACCCTTACAGGGAAAGCTCCTACAATGAGCAGTTCTTC
.,TRBV7-8,TRBJ1-2,few,CASSLEGGFNYGYTF,TGTGCCAGCAGCTTAGAGGGCGGCTTCAACTATGGCTACACCTTC
.,TRBV4-1,TRBJ2-7,.,CASSQEALYEQYF,TGCGCCAGCAGCCAAGAGGCCCTCTACGAGCAGTACTTC
.,TRBV29-1,TRBJ2-1,.,CSVEQTARYNEQFF,TGCAGCGTGGAGCAGACAGCAAGATACAATGAGCAGTTCTTC
TRBD1,TRBV4-3,TRBJ1-2,.,CASSQDLMGQGFYGYTF,TGCGCCAGCAGCCAAGATTTGATGGGACAGGGGTTCTATGGCTACACCTTC
.,TRBV10-3,TRBJ2-7,.,CAISESWAYEQYF,TGTGCCATCAGTGAGTCTTGGGCCTACGAGCAGTACTTC
TRBD2,TRBV20-1,TRBJ2-1,.,CSAATSGGPNEQFF,TGCAGTGCTGCCACTAGCGGGGGGCCGAATGAGCAGTTCTTC
TRBD2,TRBV7-9,TRBJ2-3,few,CASRGKSVGREGRTDTQYF,TGTGCCAGCAGAGGAAAGTCAGTGGGCAGGGAGGGGAGGACAGATACGCAGTATTTT
TRBD1,TRBV6-5,TRBJ1-5,once,CASRETGYLAQPQHF,TGTGCCAGCAGGGAGACAGGGTATCTGGCTCAGCCCCAGCATTTT
.,TRBV12-3/TRBV12-4,TRBJ2-7,.,CASSLDGRETYEQYF,TGTGCCAGCAGTTTAGATGGCAGGGAAACCTACGAGCAGTACTTC
TRBD1,TRBV6-1,TRBJ1-2,.,CASSYTGGNYGYTF,TGTGCCAGCAGTTATACAGGGGGAAACTATGGCTACACCTTC
TRBD2,TRBV19,TRBJ2-1,.,CASSILAGGLYEQFF,TGTGCCAGTAGTATTCTAGCGGGGGGATTGTATGAGCAGTTCTTC
.,TRBV6-5,TRBJ2-2,.,CASSYSSGGGQANTGELFF,TGTGCCAGCAGTTACTCGTCGGGTGGAGGGCAGGCGAACACCGGGGAGCTGTTTTTT
.,TRBV27,TRBJ1-5,few,CASSPNTRKKVHF,TGTGCCAGCAGCCCCAATACTAGGAAGAAGGTCCATTTT